The present T cell receptor (beta chain) was sequenced within a study of blood T cell repertoires in COVID-19. Sequencing used immunoSEQ multiplex PCR; TCRdb keeps in-frame clones, though not all of them. The sample contains about 150,000 clones, about 87% of which appear only once. Trimming removed 5 bases from V and 7 bases from J, with 14 bases in between. Germline V lookup: CDR1 KGHSH, CDR2 LQKENI. The CDR3 sequence is 13 residues long. The receptor was derived from a man in his 60s with COVID-19, enrolled during active disease. The sample comprised peripheral blood. The chain is built from TRBV18 and TRBJ1-1, with D possibly being TRBD1 (6 bases). In DNA, the CDR3 is TGTGCCAGCTCAGGGGCACAGGGCGGTGAAGCTTTCTTT. Its protein product is CASSGAQGGEAFF.